A single sample is the source of the 31 T cell receptor beta chains below, sequenced in a study of OX40 agonist ivuxolimab in advanced cancers. Method: immunoSEQ multiplex PCR; TCRdb's copy keeps in-frame clones and lacks some. The sample includes fewer than 100,000 clones, roughly 85% seen only once; the top ten take roughly 2%. Sequencing was performed on CD4+ or CD8+ T cells sorted from blood, taken in a trial of the OX40 agonist ivuxolimab. The receptors here all came from an adult with an advanced solid tumor such as melanoma, head and neck, liver or kidney cancer.

The V gene is TRBV20-1, the J gene TRBJ1-2, with D unclear. This CDR3 is 11 amino acids long. V was pared by 6 bases and J by 12 bases, with 17 bases between. Germline CDR1 DFQATT, CDR2 SNEGSKA (reference sequence). CDR3 region: CSAPSAPRHTF. The CDR3 coding sequence is TGCAGTGCCCCCTCGGCCCCTCGGCACACCTTC.

V and J are TRBV6-5 and TRBJ1-2, with TRBD1 as a possible D gene (5 bases). Germline CDR1 and CDR2: MNHEY and SVGAGI. CDR3 length equals 16 residues. V lost 0 bases, J lost 0 bases, and 11 bases lay in between. CDR3 DNA sequence: TGTGCCAGCAGTTACTCGCGGGGGGGGTCTAACTATGGCTACACCTTC. It is translated as CASSYSRGGSNYGYTF.

The chain has TRBV9 and TRBJ2-1; 9 bases are shared with TRBD1. The CDR3 consists of 15 residues. V gave up 1 base and J gave up 8 bases; unmatched junction bases: 7. Germline values: CDR1 SGDLS, CDR2 YYNGEE. In DNA, the CDR3 is TGTGCCAGCAGCGTACTCCCGGGACAGGGCTATGAGCAGTTCTTC. Translation gives CASSVLPGQGYEQFF.

The chain carries TRBV11-3 and TRBJ2-7, with D uncertain. CDR3 size: 13 residues. Trimming removed 1 base at V and 4 bases at J, with 8 bases between. The germline CDR1 and CDR2 sequences are SGHNT and YENEEA. The CDR3: CASSLGVLYEQYF. The CDR3 DNA follows: TGTGCCAGCAGCTTAGGGGTCTTGTACGAGCAGTACTTC.

The chain joins TRBV30 to TRBJ1-6; D not certain. Germline assignment: CDR1 GTSNPN and CDR2 SVGIG (reference sequence). CDR3 length: 12 residues. V lost 2 bases and J lost 10, with 9 bases in between. The CDR3 is CAWSSDMSPLHF. The DNA of the CDR3 is TGTGCCTGGAGTTCGGATATGTCACCCCTCCACTTT.

The V gene is TRBV21-1, the J gene TRBJ2-7; the D call of TRBD2 is as the table states it, not checked on the DNA. TRBV21-1 is shown as a pseudogene. The CDR3 length is 13 residues. CDR3: CASSNHRRDEQYF. The CDR3 region has the DNA TGTGCCAGCAGCAACCACAGGAGGGACGAGCAGTACTTC.

This rearrangement joins TRBV2 to TRBJ1-5; D is unclear. Germline CDR1 is SNHLY and CDR2 is FYNNEI. The CDR3 consists of 12 residues. The V end was cut by 8 bases, the J end by 4 bases, with 9 bases between. In DNA form, the CDR3 reads TGTGCCAGCTGCCAGGCTAATCAGCCCCAGCATTTT. Amino acid sequence: CASCQANQPQHF.

The chain carries TRBV9 and TRBJ1-1; D uncertain. V lost 4 bases, J lost 1 base, and 11 bases lay in between. The germline V gene encodes CDR1 SGDLS and CDR2 YYNGEE. The CDR3 spans 14 residues. The CDR3 reads CASSPPSGNTEAFF. The CDR3 DNA reads TGTGCCAGCAGCCCACCCTCAGGGAACACTGAAGCTTTCTTT.

This chain joins TRBV10-2 and TRBJ2-1; 10 nucleotides agree with TRBD2. The CDR3 totals 15 residues. The junction had 5 bases not matched to a gene; V was cut back by 6 bases and J by 3 bases. Germline V gene lookup returns CDR1 WSHSY and CDR2 SAAADI. The CDR3 region is CASSLAGGGYNEQFF. The DNA for the CDR3 is TGCGCCAGCAGCTTAGCGGGGGGTGGCTACAATGAGCAGTTCTTC.

The chain recombines TRBV5-1 with TRBJ1-4; 7 nucleotides line up with TRBD1. Germline V lookup: CDR1 SGHRS, CDR2 YFSETQ. The V gene end was trimmed by 4 bases and the J gene end by 4 bases; junction bases not matched to a gene: 10. The CDR3 length is 16 residues. The CDR3, as DNA: TGCGCCAGCAGCCACCGAACAGGGGACCATAATGAAAAACTGTTTTTT. This codes for CASSHRTGDHNEKLFF.

The chain links TRBV30 to TRBJ1-2; a weak D match, TRBD1 (6 bases). In germline, CDR1 is GTSNPN, CDR2 SVGIG (reference sequence). The CDR3 spans 17 residues. The V end was cut by 0 bases, the J end by 1 base, with 18 bases between. In DNA form, the CDR3 reads TGTGCCTGGAGTGTACGACGGGGGCAGGGCATTAACTATGGCTACACCTTC. It translates to CAWSVRRGQGINYGYTF.

This sequence joins TRBV4-1 and TRBJ1-4; 8 nucleotides align to TRBD1. CDR1 and CDR2 (germline): MGHRA, YSYEKL. This CDR3 contains 15 residues. The junction had 5 bases not matched to a gene; V was cut back by 4 bases and J by 4 bases. The CDR3 nucleotides are TGCGCCAGCAGCCCAGAGGGACAGGTTAATGAAAAACTGTTTTTT. This translates into CASSPEGQVNEKLFF.

The chain employs TRBV11-3 and TRBJ2-3; D is possibly TRBD1 (6 bases). V gave up 2 bases and J gave up 3 bases, with 24 bases separating them. The CDR3 totals 19 residues. Germline CDR1 SGHNT, CDR2 YENEEA. The CDR3 sequence is CASSLSSWETQGQTDTQYF. CDR3 nucleotides: TGTGCCAGCAGCTTAAGCAGTTGGGAGACCCAGGGACAAACAGATACGCAGTATTTT.

This clone occurred a few times. The chain links TRBV4-2 to TRBJ1-2; D gene ambiguous. Trimming pared 4 bases from V and 7 bases from J, leaving 16 bases between. Looked up from germline, CDR1 is LGHNA and CDR2 is YNFKEQ. The CDR3 has 14 amino acids. For the CDR3, the DNA is TGTGCCAGCAGCCTTCACGGCCGTGGTAGTGGCTACACCTTC. Translation: CASSLHGRGSGYTF.

In its sample, this clone was seen once. V is TRBV5-4 and J is TRBJ2-2, with unresolved D. The V gene lost 0 bases and the J gene lost 9 bases, with 12 bases spanning the gap. Germline lookup yields CDR1 SGHNT and CDR2 YYREEE (reference sequence). The CDR3 is 14 residues long. The CDR3 nucleotides are TGTGCCAGCAGCTTGGCCAAGGGCAACCGGGAGCTGTTTTTT. It is translated as CASSLAKGNRELFF.

The chain employs TRBV11-2 and TRBJ2-3, with D possibly being TRBD1 (5 bases). The V gene lost 2 bases and the J gene lost 2 bases, with 11 bases spanning the gap. The CDR3 contains 15 residues. Germline CDR1 is SGHAT and CDR2 is FQNNGV. The CDR3, as DNA: TGTGCCAGCAGCTTACAGGGCCAGATCACAGATACGCAGTATTTT. Translation gives CASSLQGQITDTQYF.

The chain couples TRBV9 to TRBJ2-3; D is tentatively TRBD1 or TRBD2 (5 bases each). The CDR3 spans 16 residues. V lost 4 bases and J 3 bases, leaving 18 bases between the germline ends. Germline V gene lookup returns CDR1 SGDLS and CDR2 YYNGEE. This CDR3 is CASSTTPWDPTDTQYF. CDR3 bases: TGTGCCAGCAGCACCACGCCCTGGGACCCTACAGATACGCAGTATTTT. Full variable domain (rest looked up from reference TRBV9 and TRBJ2-3): DSGVTQTPKHLITATGQRVTLRCSPRSGDLSVYWYQQSLDQGLQFLIQYYNGEERAKGNILERFSAQQFPDLHSELNLSSLELGDSALYFCASSTTPWDPTDTQYFGPGTRLTVL.

J is TRBJ1-5 and V is TRBV5-4, with 7 bases identical to TRBD1. The germline gives CDR1 SGHNT, CDR2 YYREEE (reference sequence). The CDR3 loop spans 13 amino acids. V lost 4 bases to trimming and J lost 5 bases; unmatched junction nucleotides: 3. DNA of the CDR3: TGTGCCAGCAGCCGGACAGGCGATCAGCCCCAGCATTTT. This codes for CASSRTGDQPQHF.

J is TRBJ1-1 and V is TRBV7-6; D is perhaps TRBD1 (6 bases). V was clipped by 2 bases and J by 3 bases, with 13 bases between them. This CDR3 region has 15 residues. Looked up from germline, CDR1 is SGHVS and CDR2 is FNYEAQ. This chain's CDR3 is CASSLMGAPDTEAFF. In DNA form, the CDR3 reads TGTGCCAGCAGCTTAATGGGGGCGCCGGACACTGAAGCTTTCTTT.

The genes are TRBV11-2 and TRBJ2-7, with D possibly matching TRBD1 (5 bases). The germline V and J ends were trimmed by 0 bases and 6 bases, with 21 bases remaining between them. The CDR3 runs 17 residues. Germline CDR1 SGHAT, CDR2 FQNNGV. The CDR3 loop is CASSLDGRPGNHLEQYF. For the CDR3, the DNA is TGTGCCAGCAGCTTAGACGGACGTCCAGGGAACCACCTCGAGCAGTACTTC.

The chain carries TRBV7-7 and TRBJ1-1; D unresolved. The CDR3 has 18 residues. The V gene lost 2 bases and the J gene lost 6 bases, with 25 bases spanning the gap. Germline V gene lookup returns CDR1 SSHAT and CDR2 FNYEAQ (reference sequence). The CDR3 loop reads CASSLLVILRPKEAEAFF. Written as DNA, the CDR3 is TGTGCCAGCAGCTTACTGGTAATTCTCCGCCCGAAGGAGGCTGAAGCTTTCTTT. Using reference TRBV7-7 and TRBJ1-1 for the parts outside the CDR3, the full variable domain is GAGVSQSPRYKVTKRGQDVTLRCDPISSHATLYWYQQALGQGPEFLTYFNYEAQPDKSGLPSDRFSAERPEGSISTLTIQRTEQRDSAMYRCASSLLVILRPKEAEAFFGQGTRLTVV.

The chain links TRBV28 to TRBJ1-1, with TRBD1 matching over 10 bases. Trimming cost V 7 bases and J 10 bases; bases outside gene matches: 15. Germline V gives CDR1 MDHEN, CDR2 SYDVKM. The CDR3 has 15 residues. Here the CDR3 DNA reads TGTGCCAGCAATCTTCTGGACAGGGGGAGTTTCGGAGCTTTCTTT. Translated: CASNLLDRGSFGAFF.

The chain links TRBV5-1 to TRBJ1-1; no definite D call. This CDR3 comprises 14 residues. Germline values: CDR1 SGHRS, CDR2 YFSETQ. V lost 4 bases, J lost 0 bases, and 10 bases lay in between. The chain's CDR3 is CASSPGLLNTEAFF. For the CDR3, the DNA is TGCGCCAGCAGCCCTGGACTATTGAACACTGAAGCTTTCTTT.

The rearrangement uses TRBV11-2 and TRBJ1-5, with 7 bases that match TRBD1. Germline-derived CDR1 and CDR2 are SGHAT and FQNNGV. This CDR3 has 15 amino acids. J lost 7 bases, V lost 5 bases, and 11 bases had no gene match. The CDR3 DNA follows: TGTGCCAGCAGCGTATCGACAGGGCTGGGCCAGCCCCAGCATTTT. It codes for CASSVSTGLGQPQHF.

This chain uses TRBV5-1 with TRBJ1-1; tentative D call: TRBD1 (6 bases). This CDR3 comprises 15 residues. The V gene lost 4 bases and the J gene lost 3 bases, with 16 bases spanning the gap. Germline CDR1 is SGHRS and CDR2 is YFSETQ. CDR3 nucleotide sequence: TGCGCCAGCAGCCCCAGGGGAGAGAGTTACACTGAAGCTTTCTTT. Its protein product is CASSPRGESYTEAFF.

The V call is TRBV11-3, the J call TRBJ2-3; 9 bases fit TRBD2. Germline CDR1 SGHNT, CDR2 YENEEA. J was trimmed by 1 base and V by 4 bases; bases with no gene match: 3. The CDR3 loop spans 15 amino acids. In DNA, the CDR3 is TGTGCCAGCAGCTCACGGACTAGCGGCACAGATACGCAGTATTTT. As protein: CASSSRTSGTDTQYF.

The gene calls are TRBV18 and TRBJ2-5; the D call may be TRBD1 or TRBD2 (5 bases each). The CDR3 is made up of 13 amino acids. Trimming stripped 3 bases from V and 3 bases from J, with 8 bases between. From germline, CDR1 is KGHSH and CDR2 LQKENI. The CDR3 protein is CASSPGAKETQYF. DNA for the CDR3: TGTGCCAGCTCACCCGGGGCGAAAGAGACCCAGTACTTC.

This rearrangement joins TRBV7-6 to TRBJ1-3, with D maybe TRBD1 (6 bases). Trimming shortened V by 8 bases and J by 0 bases, and 20 bases separated the two germline ends. Per germline, CDR1 SGHVS and CDR2 FNYEAQ. This CDR3 is built from 17 residues. CDR3 amino acids: CASARGLRGFSGNTIYF. In nucleotides, the CDR3 is TGTGCCAGCGCGCGGGGACTAAGGGGGTTCTCTGGAAACACCATATATTTT.

CDR3 amino acids: CASSFKSFGNTIYF. CDR3 in DNA: TGCGCCAGCAGCTTTAAGTCTTTTGGAAACACCATATATTTT. This sequence joins TRBV5-1 and TRBJ1-3; D is unclear. This CDR3 contains 14 residues. Germline CDR1 reads SGHRS; CDR2 reads YFSETQ. V was shortened by 2 bases and J by 3 bases, with 9 bases between the two germline ends. Full variable domain (outside the CDR3, taken from reference TRBV5-1 and TRBJ1-3): KAGVTQTPRYLIKTRGQQVTLSCSPISGHRSVSWYQQTPGQGLQFLFEYFSETQRNKGNFPGRFSGRQFSNSRSEMNVSTLELGDSALYLCASSFKSFGNTIYFGEGSWLTVV.

V gene TRBV7-3 combines with J gene TRBJ2-5, with D possibly being TRBD1 (6 bases). The CDR3 has 14 amino acids. CDR1 and CDR2 (germline): SGHTA, FQGTGA. V was cut by 2 bases and J by 5 bases, with 12 bases left in between. For the CDR3, the DNA is TGTGCCAGCAGCTTAGGGCCAGGGGTCGAGACCCAGTACTTC. Its translation: CASSLGPGVETQYF.

CDR3: CASSLGTGNSPLHF. CDR3 nucleotide sequence: TGTGCCAGCAGTTTGGGAACAGGGAATTCACCCCTCCACTTT. The V gene is TRBV28, the J gene TRBJ1-6; D is possibly TRBD1 (6 bases). Between the trimmed V and J ends, which lost 3 bases and 7 bases, there was a span of 10 bases. This CDR3 is 14 amino acids long. In germline, CDR1 is MDHEN, CDR2 SYDVKM.